This entry lists 19 T cell receptor beta chains sequenced from one sample in a study of beta chain features in type 1 diabetes. Points from the study as a whole: All four CD4+ subsets from Type 1 diabetes patients carried moderately but significantly shorter TCRB CDR3s.

Expressed TCRB transcripts were sequenced after all isolated RNA was converted to cDNA. Produced via immunoSEQ multiplex PCR; TCRdb's table is partial and in-frame only. The sample holds about 53,000 clones, roughly 63% seen once. These receptors have no known antigen. Sequencing used stem cell memory CD4+ T cells from blood. The receptor set was obtained from a woman in her twenties or thirties with type 1 diabetes.

J is TRBJ1-2 and V is TRBV5-1, with TRBD1 identical over 8 bases. V gave up 2 bases and J gave up 6 bases; unmatched junction bases: 3. Germline V CDR1 and CDR2: SGHRS, YFSETQ. The CDR3 loop spans 13 amino acids. The CDR3 bases are TGCGCCAGCAGCTTCGACAGGGGAGATGGCTACACCTTC. It yields the protein CASSFDRGDGYTF.

The chain recombines TRBV15 with TRBJ2-2; TRBD2 matches at 7 bases. Germline values: CDR1 LNHNV, CDR2 YYDKDF (reference sequence). Trimming took 0 bases from V and 7 from J; bases not matched to a gene: 5. This CDR3 is built from 15 residues. CDR3 sequence (DNA): TGTGCCACCAGCAGAGACGGACTAGTAATCGGGGAGCTGTTTTTT. Residues: CATSRDGLVIGELFF.

CDR3 protein: CASSWSGQGSYEQYF. CDR3 nucleotides: TGTGCCAGCAGCTGGTCCGGACAGGGATCCTACGAGCAGTACTTC. The chain employs TRBV7-3 and TRBJ2-7; 8 bases are a match to TRBD1. Germline V gene sequence: CDR1 SGHTA, CDR2 FQGTGA. V was clipped by 4 bases and J by 1 base; unmatched bases: 6. The CDR3 consists of 15 residues.

The chain employs TRBV2 and TRBJ2-3, with 8 nucleotides matching TRBD1. Germline V gene sequence: CDR1 SNHLY, CDR2 FYNNEI. The CDR3 has 15 residues. With 11 bases clipped from V and 4 bases from J, the junction kept 14 bases outside the gene matches. DNA for the CDR3: TGTGCCCAAGCCAGTACAGGGGGAGTTCCAGATACGCAGTATTTT. Translating it yields CAQASTGGVPDTQYF.

V and J are TRBV2 and TRBJ2-3; 10 bases agree with TRBD2. CDR1 is SNHLY and CDR2 is FYNNEI in the germline V gene. The CDR3 totals 16 residues. V was pared by 7 bases and J by 2 bases, with 9 bases of the junction left unmatched. In nucleotides, the CDR3 is TGTGCCAGCAACTTCCCCGGGACTAGCGACACAGATACGCAGTATTTT. The encoded protein is CASNFPGTSDTDTQYF.

This chain uses TRBV30 with TRBJ2-3; D is possibly TRBD2 (5 bases). CDR1 is GTSNPN and CDR2 is SVGIG in the germline V gene (reference sequence). The CDR3 consists of 13 residues. Deletions cut 8 bases from V and 1 base from J, with 13 bases between. As DNA, the CDR3 is TGTGCCACATCGGGGTCGGGCACAGATACGCAGTATTTT. Protein sequence: CATSGSGTDTQYF.

This sequence joins TRBV5-1 and TRBJ2-3, with 8 bases fitting TRBD2. The CDR3 runs 16 residues. Germline CDR1 and CDR2: SGHRS and YFSETQ. Unmatched junction bases numbered 4, after V lost 0 bases and J lost 1 base. Here the CDR3 reads CASSLEAGGGTDTQYF. The CDR3 bases are TGCGCCAGCAGCTTGGAGGCGGGAGGAGGCACAGATACGCAGTATTTT.

The chain is built from TRBV19 and TRBJ1-5; D unclear. CDR1 is LNHDA and CDR2 is SQIVND in the germline V gene (reference sequence). This CDR3 has 11 amino acids. Trimming removed 5 bases from V and 11 bases from J, with 10 bases in between. CDR3 protein: CASSARGSQHF. The CDR3 DNA reads TGTGCCAGTAGTGCCCGAGGGTCCCAGCATTTT.

This clone has only a few counts. The chain uses TRBV7-9 and TRBJ2-1; 11 nucleotides agree with TRBD1. This CDR3 is built from 13 residues. The ends lost 3 bases at V and 13 bases at J; junction bases unmatched: 5. Germline V gives CDR1 SEHNR, CDR2 FQNEAQ (reference sequence). The DNA for the CDR3 is TGTGCCAGCAGCTTCCGGGACAGGGGGTCTCAGTTCTTC. Protein: CASSFRDRGSQFF.

The chain has TRBV30 and TRBJ2-1; 7 bases align to TRBD2. Trimming cost V 0 bases and J 3 bases; bases outside gene matches: 8. This CDR3 has 16 residues. From germline, CDR1 is GTSNPN and CDR2 SVGIG (reference sequence). The CDR3 bases are TGTGCCTGGAGTGTACTAGGTAGCGGGCGCTACAATGAGCAGTTCTTC. Its protein is CAWSVLGSGRYNEQFF.

The chain links TRBV30 to TRBJ2-6; unclear D gene. The CDR3 contains 14 residues. Germline CDR1 is GTSNPN and CDR2 is SVGIG (reference sequence). V was clipped by 0 bases and J by 4 bases, with 7 bases between them. The CDR3 here is CAWSVFMGANVLTF. The CDR3 DNA reads as TGTGCCTGGAGTGTATTTATGGGGGCCAACGTCCTGACTTTC.

In this sample, this clone turned up a few times. The rearrangement uses TRBV7-9 and TRBJ2-5; 8 bases line up with TRBD2. This CDR3 comprises 14 residues. Germline lookup yields CDR1 SEHNR and CDR2 FQNEAQ (reference sequence). The junction had 7 bases not matched to a gene; V was cut back by 5 bases and J by 5 bases. The CDR3 protein is CASSPGTRGETQYF. In nucleotides, the CDR3 is TGTGCCAGCAGCCCCGGGACTAGAGGCGAGACCCAGTACTTC. The full variable domain, rest sourced from reference TRBV7-9 and TRBJ2-5, is DTGVSQNPRHKITKRGQNVTFRCDPISEHNRLYWYRQTLGQGPEFLTYFQNEAQLEKSRLLSDRFSAERPKGSFSTLEIQRTEQGDSAMYLCASSPGTRGETQYFGPGTRLLVL.

V gene TRBV5-4 combines with J gene TRBJ2-3, with 9 nucleotides matching TRBD1. Germline CDR1 reads SGHNT; CDR2 reads YYREEE (reference sequence). The ends lost 2 bases at V and 6 bases at J; junction bases unmatched: 4. This CDR3 has 14 residues. The CDR3 region has the DNA TGTGCCAGCAGCTTACAGGGGGCAGCGGATACGCAGTATTTT. Its protein product is CASSLQGAADTQYF.

This clone was observed a few times. The V and J genes are TRBV4-1 and TRBJ1-4, with 8 bases lining up with TRBD1. V lost 1 base, J lost 7 bases, and 5 bases stayed unmatched. The CDR3 extends over 15 amino acids. Looked up from germline, CDR1 is MGHRA and CDR2 is YSYEKL. This CDR3 reads CASSQADRAGEKLFF. The CDR3 bases are TGCGCCAGCAGCCAAGCGGACAGGGCGGGTGAAAAACTGTTTTTT.

This clone was recorded a few times. The gene calls are TRBV7-9 and TRBJ1-2; D is possibly TRBD1 (5 bases). The CDR3 runs 13 residues. V was trimmed by 3 bases and J by 4 bases, leaving 9 bases between them. Germline CDR1 reads SEHNR; CDR2 reads FQNEAQ (reference sequence). The CDR3, as DNA: TGTGCCAGCAGCTTTGGAGGGGTCTATGGCTACACCTTC. This translates into CASSFGGVYGYTF.

This clone has a handful of counts. This sequence joins TRBV15 and TRBJ2-6; D is perhaps TRBD2 (6 bases). V was shortened by 3 bases and J by 0 bases, with 12 bases between the two germline ends. Germline-derived CDR1 and CDR2 are LNHNV and YYDKDF (reference sequence). The CDR3 runs to 17 residues. This CDR3 is CATSSGTYSSGANVLTF. In nucleotides, the CDR3 is TGTGCCACCAGCAGCGGGACTTACAGCTCTGGGGCCAACGTCCTGACTTTC. Looking up the rest from reference TRBV15 and TRBJ2-6 gives the full variable domain: DAMVIQNPRYQVTQFGKPVTLSCSQTLNHNVMYWYQQKSSQAPKLLFHYYDKDFNNEADTPDNFQSRRPNTSFCFLDIRSPGLGDTAMYLCATSSGTYSSGANVLTFGAGSRLTVL.

This chain connects TRBV4-1 to TRBJ2-3, with TRBD2 identical over 14 bases. CDR3 length: 18 residues. CDR1 is MGHRA, CDR2 YSYEKL, per germline. Unmatched junction bases numbered 7, after V lost 2 bases and J lost 3 bases. The CDR3 DNA sequence: TGCGCCAGCAGCCAAACCATCGGGACTAGCGGGAGAACAGATACGCAGTATTTT. Protein sequence: CASSQTIGTSGRTDTQYF.

This chain connects TRBV5-1 to TRBJ2-7; TRBD2 matches 7 bases. CDR1 is SGHRS and CDR2 is YFSETQ in the germline V gene. This CDR3 comprises 16 residues. J was trimmed by 2 bases and V by 0 bases; bases with no gene match: 8. CDR3 in DNA: TGCGCCAGCAGCTTGGGTCGTAGCGGGTTTGCCTACGAGCAGTACTTC. Encoded protein: CASSLGRSGFAYEQYF.

V and J are TRBV28 and TRBJ1-4, with TRBD1 matching over 9 bases. From germline, CDR1 is MDHEN and CDR2 SYDVKM. The CDR3 covers 15 residues. After removal of 1 base from V and 4 bases from J, the junction contained 1 base not matched to a gene. The CDR3: CASSLSDRGNEKLFF. For the CDR3, the DNA is TGTGCCAGCAGTTTATCGGACAGGGGTAATGAAAAACTGTTTTTT.